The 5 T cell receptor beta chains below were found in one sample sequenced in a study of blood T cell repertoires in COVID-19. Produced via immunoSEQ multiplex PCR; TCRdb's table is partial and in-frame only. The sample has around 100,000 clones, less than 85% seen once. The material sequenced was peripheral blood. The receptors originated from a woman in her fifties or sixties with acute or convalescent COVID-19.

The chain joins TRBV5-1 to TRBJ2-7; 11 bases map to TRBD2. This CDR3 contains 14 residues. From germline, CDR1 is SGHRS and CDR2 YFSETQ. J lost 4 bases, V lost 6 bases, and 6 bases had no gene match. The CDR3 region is CASTFTSGGYEQYF. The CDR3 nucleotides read TGCGCCAGCACCTTTACTAGCGGGGGTTACGAGCAGTACTTC.

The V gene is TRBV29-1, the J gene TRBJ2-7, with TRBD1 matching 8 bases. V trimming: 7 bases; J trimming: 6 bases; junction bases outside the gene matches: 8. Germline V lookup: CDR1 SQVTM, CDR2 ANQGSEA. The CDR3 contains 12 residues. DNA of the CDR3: TGCAGCGGGGGGACAGGCCCTTCCGAGCAGTACTTC. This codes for CSGGTGPSEQYF.

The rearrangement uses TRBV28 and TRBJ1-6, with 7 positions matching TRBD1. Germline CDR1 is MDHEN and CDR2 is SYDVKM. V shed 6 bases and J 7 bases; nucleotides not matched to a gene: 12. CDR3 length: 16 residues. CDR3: CASSPFQTGLNSPLHF. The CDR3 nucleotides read TGTGCCAGCAGCCCGTTTCAGACAGGGTTGAATTCACCCCTCCACTTT.

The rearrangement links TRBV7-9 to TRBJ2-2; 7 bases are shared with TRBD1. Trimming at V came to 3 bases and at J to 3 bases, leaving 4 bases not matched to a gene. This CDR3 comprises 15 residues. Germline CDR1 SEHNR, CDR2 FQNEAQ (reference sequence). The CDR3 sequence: CASSFRDSYTGELFF. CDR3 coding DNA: TGTGCCAGCAGCTTCAGGGACAGCTACACCGGGGAGCTGTTTTTT.

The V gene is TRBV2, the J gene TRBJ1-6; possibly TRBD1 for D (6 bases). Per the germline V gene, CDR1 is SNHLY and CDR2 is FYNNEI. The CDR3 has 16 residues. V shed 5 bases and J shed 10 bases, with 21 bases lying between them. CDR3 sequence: CASSLYLGGASSPLHF. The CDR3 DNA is TGTGCCAGCAGTTTATACCTAGGGGGGGCCAGCTCACCCCTCCACTTT.